Shown below are 20 T cell receptor beta chains from a single sample sequenced in a study of control samples from healthy donors and cancer patients. Libraries were prepared by immunoSEQ multiplex PCR; TCRdb keeps only in-frame clonotypes and omits some of them. The data show 100,000 to 150,000 clones, around 90% seen once. Specimen: blood. Receptors originate from a man between 18 and 29 years old in good health.

The chain joins TRBV9 to TRBJ2-5, with D tentatively TRBD1 (5 bases). The length of the CDR3 is 14 residues. Trimming took 2 bases from V and 2 from J, leaving 10 bases between them. The germline gives CDR1 SGDLS, CDR2 YYNGEE. The CDR3 sequence is CASSVQGGQETQYF. The CDR3, as DNA: TGTGCCAGCAGCGTCCAGGGTGGGCAAGAGACCCAGTACTTC.

This clone was seen once. The chain carries TRBV4-3 and TRBJ2-1, with 10 bases that match TRBD2. CDR1 is LGHNA and CDR2 is YSLEER in the germline V gene. The CDR3 loop spans 16 amino acids. Unmatched junction bases numbered 10, after V lost 3 bases and J lost 8 bases. This CDR3 is CASSHPTSGITYEQFF. CDR3 in DNA: TGCGCCAGCAGCCATCCTACTAGCGGGATAACCTATGAGCAGTTCTTC.

The V call is TRBV28, the J call TRBJ1-5, with D unresolved. CDR3 length equals 15 residues. Germline assignment: CDR1 MDHEN and CDR2 SYDVKM. Trimming cost V 2 bases and J 1 base, with 9 bases left between them. CDR3 sequence (DNA): TGTGCCAGCAGTTTAGGAGGCGCCAGCAATCAGCCCCAGCATTTT. Protein: CASSLGGASNQPQHF. The whole variable domain, remainder taken from reference TRBV28 and TRBJ1-5, is DVKVTQSSRYLVKRTGEKVFLECVQDMDHENMFWYRQDPGLGLRLIYFSYDVKMKEKGDIPEGYSVSREKKERFSLILESASTNQTSMYLCASSLGGASNQPQHFGDGTRLSIL.

V gene TRBV2 combines with J gene TRBJ1-3, with D maybe TRBD1 (6 bases). Germline CDR1 is SNHLY and CDR2 is FYNNEI. The ends were cut back, 7 bases at V and 1 base at J, with 17 bases in the middle. This CDR3 comprises 16 residues. CDR3 sequence (DNA): TGTGCCAGCACCCAAACCCCTACAGGGTCTGGAAACACCATATATTTT. Amino acid sequence: CASTQTPTGSGNTIYF.

The V and J genes are TRBV7-9 and TRBJ1-4; 9 bases match TRBD1. CDR1 is SEHNR and CDR2 is FQNEAQ in the germline V gene (reference sequence). The CDR3 consists of 15 residues. The V gene end was trimmed by 2 bases and the J gene end by 7 bases; junction bases not matched to a gene: 5. CDR3 sequence (DNA): TGTGCCAGCAGCTTAAGGACAGGGGAGGCTGAAAAACTGTTTTTT. Encoded protein: CASSLRTGEAEKLFF.

The chain links TRBV10-3 to TRBJ1-5, with D maybe TRBD1 (5 bases). CDR1 is ENHRY and CDR2 is SYGVKD in the germline V gene. The length of the CDR3 is 14 residues. V lost 6 bases and J 4 bases, leaving 13 bases between the germline ends. CDR3 bases: TGTGCCATCAGCCGCGGGGGTCGGAATCAGCCCCAGCATTTT. It translates to CAISRGGRNQPQHF.

The J gene is TRBJ2-5, the V gene TRBV27; perhaps TRBD1 as D (6 bases). V was trimmed by 6 bases and J by 5 bases, leaving 13 bases between them. This CDR3 is built from 13 residues. CDR1 and CDR2 (germline): MNHEY, SMNVEV (reference sequence). CDR3 region: CASRAGAGETQYF. The CDR3 coding sequence is TGTGCCAGCAGAGCAGGGGCAGGTGAGACCCAGTACTTC.

The chain has TRBV28 and TRBJ2-7; 13 bases match TRBD2. Germline V lookup: CDR1 MDHEN, CDR2 SYDVKM. Unmatched junction bases numbered 12, after V lost 4 bases and J lost 3 bases. The CDR3 totals 18 residues. The DNA of the CDR3 is TGTGCCAGCAGTTCCCCCGGTCCGGGACTAGCGGGAAACTACGAGCAGTACGTC. Amino acid sequence: CASSSPGPGLAGNYEQYV.

J is TRBJ2-1 and V is TRBV18; maybe TRBD2 (5 bases). CDR3 size: 15 residues. Germline CDR1 reads KGHSH; CDR2 reads LQKENI. Between the trimmed V and J ends, which lost 1 base and 0 bases, there was a span of 7 bases. The CDR3 loop reads CASSPLRGSYNEQFF. In DNA form, the CDR3 reads TGTGCCAGCTCACCACTTCGGGGCTCCTACAATGAGCAGTTCTTC.

The genes are TRBV30 and TRBJ1-2; tentatively, D is TRBD1 (6 bases). Germline-derived CDR1 and CDR2 are GTSNPN and SVGIG (reference sequence). This CDR3 has 14 amino acids. With 3 bases removed from V and 7 bases from J, the gap between germline ends came to 18 bases. CDR3 region: CAWRGGQPPGGYTF. As DNA, the CDR3 is TGTGCCTGGAGGGGTGGACAGCCCCCGGGTGGCTACACCTTC.

This clone was recorded only once. The chain links TRBV4-2 to TRBJ2-7; 12 nucleotides align to TRBD2. The CDR3 is made up of 15 amino acids. Germline V gene sequence: CDR1 LGHNA, CDR2 YNFKEQ. V lost 0 bases, J lost 7 bases, and 4 bases stayed unmatched. As DNA, the CDR3 is TGTGCCAGCAGCCAAGAACTAGCGGGGGGTTGGGAGCAGTACTTC. This gives the protein CASSQELAGGWEQYF.

In the case of this clone: The same CDR3 also results from other DNA sequences found in this sample. The CDR3 region is CASSITGGNQPQHF. The DNA for the CDR3 is TGTGCCAGTAGTATTACAGGGGGCAATCAGCCCCAGCATTTT. This sequence joins TRBV19 and TRBJ1-5; 7 bases fit TRBD1. The junction had 1 base not matched to a gene; V was cut back by 3 bases and J by 2 bases. The CDR3 sequence is 14 residues long. Germline assignment: CDR1 LNHDA and CDR2 SQIVND (reference sequence).

The CDR3 DNA reads TGTGCCACGGGACAGGGGAACGGTTACGAGCAGTACTTC. Residues: CATGQGNGYEQYF. V and J are TRBV24-1 and TRBJ2-7, with 10 bases lining up with TRBD1. J gave up 4 bases and V 10 bases, and 6 bases lay outside the gene matches. CDR3 length: 13 residues. Germline-derived CDR1 and CDR2 are KGHDR and SFDVKD.

The chain uses TRBV9 and TRBJ2-7; 8 bases match TRBD2. Germline CDR1 is SGDLS and CDR2 is YYNGEE. The CDR3 loop spans 15 amino acids. J gave up 5 bases and V 0 bases, and 7 bases lay outside the gene matches. CDR3 region: CASSVAGGLGNEQYF. The CDR3 DNA sequence: TGTGCCAGCAGCGTAGCGGGGGGGCTTGGGAACGAGCAGTACTTC.

The rearrangement links TRBV6-1 to TRBJ1-5, with TRBD1 matching over 11 bases. Germline-derived CDR1 and CDR2 are MNHNS and SASEGT. The CDR3 has 14 residues. Trimming at V came to 1 base and at J to 11 bases, leaving 4 bases not matched to a gene. The CDR3 nucleotides are TGTGCCAGCAGTGAAGGGACAGGGGGCAGGACCCAGCATTTT. Its protein is CASSEGTGGRTQHF.

The chain is built from TRBV29-1 and TRBJ2-4; TRBD2 aligns across 12 bases. The CDR3 length is 15 residues. Unmatched junction bases numbered 8, after V lost 8 bases and J lost 3 bases. From germline, CDR1 is SQVTM and CDR2 ANQGSEA. CDR3 coding DNA: TGCAGCACTTGGACTAGCGGGGACCACAAAAACATTCAGTACTTC. This codes for CSTWTSGDHKNIQYF. Supplemented by reference TRBV29-1 and TRBJ2-4, the full variable domain reads SAVISQKPSRDICQRGTSLTIQCQVDSQVTMMFWYRQQPGQSLTLIATANQGSEATYESGFVIDKFPISRPNLTFSTLTVSNMSPEDSSIYLCSTWTSGDHKNIQYFGAGTRLSVL.

This clone was counted a few times. The chain is built from TRBV29-1 and TRBJ2-7; D possibly matches TRBD1 or TRBD2 (5 bases each). V dropped 4 bases and J dropped 0 bases, with 16 bases sitting between them. Germline V gene sequence: CDR1 SQVTM, CDR2 ANQGSEA. The CDR3 has 15 amino acids. CDR3 in amino acids: CSVGREAGTSYEQYF. CDR3 in DNA: TGCAGCGTTGGTCGAGAGGCAGGGACCTCCTACGAGCAGTACTTC.

The V and J genes are TRBV27 and TRBJ2-1, with D unresolved. From germline, CDR1 is MNHEY and CDR2 SMNVEV (reference sequence). The V end was cut by 6 bases, the J end by 4 bases, with 4 bases between. There are 11 residues in the CDR3. CDR3: CASREYNEQFF. The CDR3 nucleotides read TGTGCCAGCAGAGAGTACAATGAGCAGTTCTTC.

This chain connects TRBV14 to TRBJ2-1; D uncertain. Trimming pared 4 bases from V and 9 bases from J, leaving 7 bases between. Germline V gene data show CDR1 as SGHDN and CDR2 as FVKESK. The CDR3 is made up of 11 amino acids. The CDR3 protein is CASSLSVEQFF. As DNA, the CDR3 is TGTGCCAGCAGCCTTTCGGTTGAGCAGTTCTTC.

The chain employs TRBV28 and TRBJ2-7, with 8 bases matching TRBD1. After removal of 6 bases from V and 6 bases from J, the junction contained 13 bases not matched to a gene. This CDR3 has 15 amino acids. Germline values: CDR1 MDHEN, CDR2 SYDVKM. In DNA, the CDR3 is TGTGCCAGCAGAAGTGGGGACAGGCCTGGGGGCGAGCAGTACTTC. The encoded protein is CASRSGDRPGGEQYF. The whole variable domain, filled in from reference TRBV28 and TRBJ2-7, reads DVKVTQSSRYLVKRTGEKVFLECVQDMDHENMFWYRQDPGLGLRLIYFSYDVKMKEKGDIPEGYSVSREKKERFSLILESASTNQTSMYLCASRSGDRPGGEQYFGPGTRLTVT.